The entry below gives a single TCR beta chain sequence along with its context. The clone's antigen remains unknown. The record has no base qualities; no much larger clone is one base away. The data were obtained in a study of T cell responses to AZD1222 COVID-19 vaccine (dated by TCRdb to about 2021). About the study as a whole: A total of 233 trial participants underwent TCR sequencing, of whom about 210 had received two doses of AZD1222 and around 25 had received two doses of the MenACWY control vaccine. Trial participants were enrolled by age into 18-55, 56-69 and 70-plus year subgroups, with approximately 160, 26 and 62 TCR-sequenced participants respectively.

CDR1 and CDR2, per the germline V gene, are KGHSH and LQKENI. The CDR3 goes from the cysteine to the phenylalanine over 15 residues. Only the CDR3 DNA stays, 45 bases, in frame from base 1. After removal of 0 bases from V and 5 bases from J, the junction retains 5 bases not matched to a gene. What the authors observed across the whole study: Vaccine-associated CD4 TCRs spanned the whole spike protein, with dominant responses in regions 160-218 and 743-854. Nearly half of unique spike-specific TCRs reportedly recognized epitopes outside regions mutated in the B.1.351 and B.1.1.7 variants. After two AZD1222 doses, both the breadth and the depth of spike-specific TCRs were significantly higher than at day 0 and than in MenACWY recipients. No day 14 peak-response samples were available, so repertoires were characterized only after the peak T cell response. Conclusions about previously exposed vaccinees were limited because only six or seven AZD1222 recipients were SARS-CoV-2 seropositive at baseline. The 56-69-year group was small, and its depth increase did not reach significance, likely because of low power. Participants were mostly white British and included more females than males, and it was suggested by the authors that clonal diversity may have been underestimated.

The CDR3 regions of human TCRbeta chains were analyzed by immunosequencing. The authors' pipeline ran thus. Repertoire TCRs were matched against a reference library of SARS-CoV-2-specific TCRs generated with the MIRA antigen-specificity platform. Breadth was defined as the fraction of unique TCRs that were SARS-CoV-2-associated, and depth was defined as the fraction of total T cells that were SARS-CoV-2-associated. Using the MIRA data, each spike-specific TCR was assigned both to the spike region to which the TCR was reactive and to a CD4 or CD8 class. Log10-transformed breadth and depth values were compared by one-way ANOVA with Sidak's multiple comparisons tests. The table comes from immuneACCESS by way of TCRdb, which keeps in-frame sequences with V and J called. Part of the clones is missing from these tables; in studies checked, under half for an unresolved V gene and the rest for unknown reasons. V, J and clone size are taken as reported in that table, and D and trimming were inferred from the DNA itself. In all, the sample holds over 95,000 clones, and around nine tenths of those were seen once. In total, the top ten clones hold about 16% of the sample.

The intended sense of this specimen's time point label: about 28 days (+/-7) after the second vaccine dose. AZD1222 recipients with second doses at about 4 weeks or about 12 weeks were pooled, because spike-specific TCR depth and breadth did not differ between schedules. Vaccinee samples came from UK trials COV001 and COV002, including a single-blind randomized controlled phase 2/3 trial of AZD1222 (ChAdOx1 nCoV-19) in healthy adults. Trial participant PBMC samples were collected at day 0 and day 28 after the second dose for TCRbeta chain sequencing. The V gene is TRBV18 and the J gene is TRBJ2-5; 8 bases in the middle match TRBD1. The material was peripheral blood, obtained 28 days after the second AZD1222 dose. This clonotype originated in an adult who received the AZD1222 COVID-19 vaccine. The nucleotide sequence reads as follows: TGTGCCAGCTCACCACCGAACAGGGGGTTTGAGACCCAGTACTTC. Translated, this is CASSPPNRGFETQYF.